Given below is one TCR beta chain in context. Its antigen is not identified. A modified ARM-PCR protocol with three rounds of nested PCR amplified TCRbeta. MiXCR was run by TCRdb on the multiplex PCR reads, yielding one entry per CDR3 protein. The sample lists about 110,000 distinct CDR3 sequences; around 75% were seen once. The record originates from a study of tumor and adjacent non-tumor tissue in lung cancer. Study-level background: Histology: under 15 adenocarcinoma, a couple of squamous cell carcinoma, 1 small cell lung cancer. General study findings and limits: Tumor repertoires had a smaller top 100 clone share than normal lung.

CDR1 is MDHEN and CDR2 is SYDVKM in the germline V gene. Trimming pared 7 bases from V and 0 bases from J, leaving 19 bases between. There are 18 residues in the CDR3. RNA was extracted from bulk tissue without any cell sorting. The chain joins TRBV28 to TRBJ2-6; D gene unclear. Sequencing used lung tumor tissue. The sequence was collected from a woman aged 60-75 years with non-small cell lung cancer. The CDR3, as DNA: TGTGCCAGCACCGGAGTGGGATCTTCCTTCTCTGGGGCCAACGTCCTGACTTTC. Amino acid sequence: CASTGVGSSFSGANVLTF.